The 3 T cell receptor beta chains presented below share a single source sample, sequenced in a study of cytomegalovirus exposure and HLA in healthy donors (TCRdb year 2017). To prepare the library, the immunoSEQ multiplex PCR assay was applied. For the multiplex PCR, a mixture combining 60 forward primers for TCR Vbeta segments and 13 reverse primers for TCR Jbeta segments was used. Here the immuneACCESS table is served through TCRdb, limited to in-frame sequences with V and J called. Missing clones are a known gap in these copies; in checked studies unresolved V genes cover under half, and the rest lacks a known reason. Recorded for this sample are approximately 140,000 clones; nearly 90% of them occurred a single time. The ten most abundant clones make up 0.5% to 0.65% of the sample. Sequenced input: PBMCs. The receptors here all came from a woman aged 40 to 50 in good health and CMV-seronegative.

The V and J genes are TRBV18 and TRBJ2-7; D is unclear. The CDR3 runs to 14 residues. Trimming left V 6 bases short and J 0 bases short, with 12 bases between. From germline, CDR1 is KGHSH and CDR2 LQKENI. CDR3: CASSQLSDSYEQYF. The CDR3 coding sequence is TGTGCCAGCTCCCAACTTTCCGACTCCTACGAGCAGTACTTC. The whole variable domain, remainder taken from reference TRBV18 and TRBJ2-7, is NAGVMQNPRHLVRRRGQEARLRCSPMKGHSHVYWYRQLPEEGLKFMVYLQKENIIDESGMPKERFSAEFPKEGPSILRIQQVVRGDSAAYFCASSQLSDSYEQYFGPGTRLTVT.

V usage is TRBV5-1 and J usage is TRBJ2-4; D remains ambiguous. V was shortened by 2 bases and J by 0 bases, with 9 bases between the two germline ends. The CDR3 contains 15 residues. Germline lookup yields CDR1 SGHRS and CDR2 YFSETQ. DNA for the CDR3: TGCGCCAGCAGCTTTGACACGCTAGCCAAAAACATTCAGTACTTC. Encoded protein: CASSFDTLAKNIQYF.

The chain is built from TRBV27 and TRBJ2-1, with 9 bases fitting TRBD1. The length of the CDR3 is 14 residues. Germline assignment: CDR1 MNHEY and CDR2 SMNVEV (reference sequence). J lost 7 bases, V lost 3 bases, and 4 bases had no gene match. CDR3 protein: CASSFTGGRNEQFF. DNA of the CDR3: TGTGCCAGCAGTTTTACAGGGGGCCGTAATGAGCAGTTCTTC.